This passage covers 8 T cell receptor beta chains from one sample sequenced in a study of cytomegalovirus exposure and HLA in healthy donors. PCR primers comprised 60 Vbeta and 13 Jbeta primers. Assay used: immunoSEQ multiplex PCR; TCRdb lists only in-frame clones, some missing. Seen here are 140,000 to 150,000 clones, 70% to 85% observed once, and the top ten hold roughly 3.5%. Sequencing used PBMCs. All receptors derive from a male donor in good health and CMV-seronegative.

The gene calls are TRBV7-9 and TRBJ2-3; 10 nucleotides agree with TRBD2. Germline CDR1 reads SEHNR; CDR2 reads FQNEAQ (reference sequence). The ends lost 3 bases at V and 6 bases at J; junction bases unmatched: 9. CDR3 size: 16 residues. The CDR3 loop reads CASSFSLAGDGDTQYF. CDR3 bases: TGTGCCAGCAGCTTTTCTCTAGCGGGAGATGGGGATACGCAGTATTTT.

This clone was seen only a few times. V and J are TRBV5-5 and TRBJ1-5; D is perhaps TRBD1 (6 bases). This CDR3 spans 16 amino acids. Trimming cost V 1 base and J 4 bases, with 15 bases left between them. Germline loops: CDR1 SGHKS, CDR2 YYEKEE (reference sequence). In DNA, the CDR3 is TGTGCCAGCAGCTTGAACACAGGGAAATGGAATCAGCCCCAGCATTTT. Translation gives CASSLNTGKWNQPQHF.

The rearrangement links TRBV13 to TRBJ2-7, with D possibly being TRBD1 (6 bases). Trimming pared 0 bases from V and 5 bases from J, leaving 14 bases between. The CDR3 consists of 15 residues. The V gene's germline CDR1 is PRHDT and CDR2 FYEKMQ (reference sequence). The CDR3 protein is CASSLGAGTTDEQYF. CDR3 in DNA: TGTGCCAGCAGCTTAGGGGCAGGGACAACAGACGAGCAGTACTTC.

The chain joins TRBV28 to TRBJ2-4; 8 nucleotides agree with TRBD1. Germline trimming cut 5 bases from V and 2 bases from J; bases unmatched to any gene: 8. The CDR3 length is 16 residues. The V gene's germline CDR1 is MDHEN and CDR2 SYDVKM. CDR3 nucleotide sequence: TGTGCCAGCAGTAAGACAGGGGCAATGACCAAAAACATTCAGTACTTC. This sequence encodes CASSKTGAMTKNIQYF.

This clone was found once. The genes are TRBV10-3 and TRBJ2-1, with 9 bases aligning to TRBD2. Per the germline V gene, CDR1 is ENHRY and CDR2 is SYGVKD. This CDR3 contains 12 residues. Trimming cost V 9 bases and J 7 bases; bases outside gene matches: 4. This chain's CDR3 is CAISGSENEQFF. CDR3 coding DNA: TGTGCCATTAGCGGGAGCGAAAATGAGCAGTTCTTC.

This chain joins TRBV21-1 and TRBJ1-2. TRBV21-1 is deemed a pseudogene. CDR3 length: 16 amino acids. The CDR3: CASKGGGSGRVLGYTF. The CDR3 DNA is TGTGCCAGCAAGGGGGGGGGTTCTGGACGGGTTCTCGGCTACACCTTC.

The chain links TRBV11-2 to TRBJ1-4; no definite D call. Per the germline V gene, CDR1 is SGHAT and CDR2 is FQNNGV. V lost 2 bases to trimming and J lost 3 bases, with 16 bases between them. This CDR3 region has 17 residues. CDR3 protein: CASSLFPRGVANEKLFF. DNA of the CDR3: TGTGCCAGCAGCTTATTTCCCCGGGGTGTCGCTAATGAAAAACTGTTTTTT.

V usage is TRBV6-5 and J usage is TRBJ1-2; D gene uncertain. The CDR3 has 12 residues. Germline CDR1 MNHEY, CDR2 SVGAGI. V dropped 6 bases and J dropped 7 bases, with 12 bases sitting between them. This chain's CDR3 is CASSPHRGGYTF. For the CDR3, the DNA is TGTGCCAGCAGCCCTCACCGGGGTGGCTACACCTTC.